This TCR beta chain was sequenced for a study of T cells in narcolepsy. Study-wide findings and caveats: In some patient and control memory CD4+ samples, autoreactive clones were absent. Reportedly, autoreactive clonotypes were serially detected in patients' blood but not controls'.

Generated by immunoSEQ multiplex PCR, the TCRdb table keeps only in-frame clones and is missing some. The data contain under 40,000 clones, around 83% of them seen just once; the ten biggest clones take up over 0.6%. V gave up 6 bases and J gave up 0 bases, with 13 bases separating them. The CDR3 contains 14 residues. In germline, CDR1 is SGHRS, CDR2 YFSETQ. This clone was seen only once. Its specificity is not known. This chain connects TRBV5-1 to TRBJ2-7; perhaps D is TRBD1 or TRBD2 (5 bases each). Sequencing used memory (CD45RA-) CD4+ T cells from blood. This TCR was recovered from a human donor in good health. The CDR3 region is CASTRDASSYEQYF. Written as DNA, the CDR3 is TGCGCCAGCACCCGGGACGCTAGCTCCTACGAGCAGTACTTC.